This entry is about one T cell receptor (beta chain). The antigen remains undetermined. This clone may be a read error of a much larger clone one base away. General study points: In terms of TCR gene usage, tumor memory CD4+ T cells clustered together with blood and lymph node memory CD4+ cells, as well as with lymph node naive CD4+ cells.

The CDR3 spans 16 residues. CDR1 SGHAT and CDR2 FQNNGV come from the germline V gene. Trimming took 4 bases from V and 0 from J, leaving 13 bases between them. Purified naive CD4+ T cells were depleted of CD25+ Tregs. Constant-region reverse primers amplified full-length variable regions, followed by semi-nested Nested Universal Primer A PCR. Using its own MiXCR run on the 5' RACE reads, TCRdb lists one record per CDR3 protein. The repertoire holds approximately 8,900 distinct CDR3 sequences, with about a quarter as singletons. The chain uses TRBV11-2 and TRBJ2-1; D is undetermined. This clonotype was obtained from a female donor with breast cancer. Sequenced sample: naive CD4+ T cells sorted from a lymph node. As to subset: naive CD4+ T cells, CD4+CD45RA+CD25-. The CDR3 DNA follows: TGTGCCAGCAGCTCCGCCGGGCTTAACTCCTACAATGAGCAGTTCTTC. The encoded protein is CASSSAGLNSYNEQFF.